This T cell receptor (beta chain) was sequenced in a study of shared clonotypes between healthy human individuals. Details on this clone: The antigen is not known.

Under the authors' procedure: ImmunoSEQ junction-only sequences lacked quality scores, so their filtering differed. Measured with immunoSEQ multiplex PCR; TCRdb has only the in-frame clones, and not every one. From that table come the V and J calls and clone size; the DNA was used to work out D and trimming. Of about 2 million clones in the sample, roughly 96% were seen once. Notes on the study in general: A small donor pool kept down the genetic and exposure-history diversity that was represented. In a handful of donors, around 5% of naive CD4 clonotypes appeared in common.

This clonotype was sampled from a man aged 18 to 29 in good health. Sequenced input: naive CD4+ T cells sorted from blood. Subset defined: CD45RA+ positively selected.

CDR3 DNA: TGCAGCGTTGACCTCCCCCCCGGGACAGCAAAAAATGGCTACACCTTC. It codes for CSVDLPPGTAKNGYTF. The chain links TRBV29-1 to TRBJ1-2; TRBD1 agrees at 7 bases. The CDR3 extends over 16 amino acids. V trimming: 3 bases; J trimming: 6 bases; junction bases outside the gene matches: 16. Looked up from germline, CDR1 is SQVTM and CDR2 is ANQGSEA.